The entry below gives a single TCR beta chain sequence along with its context. Its target is not known. Here immunoSEQ multiplex PCR was the method, and the copy in TCRdb shows in-frame clones only, minus some. The data contain around 2,100,000 clones, roughly 95% of them singletons. The sample is drawn from a study of shared clonotypes between healthy human individuals. General study findings and limits: Among a handful of donors, roughly 5.4% of naive CD4 clonotypes were found in common. Naive subsets generally exceeded memory subsets in estimated richness.

CDR3 length: 16 amino acids. Per the germline V gene, CDR1 is SGHVS and CDR2 is FQNEAQ. Trimming took 3 bases from V and 2 from J; bases not matched to a gene: 6. The naive CD8 population came from CD45RO-negative cells selected for CCR7, without terminally differentiated effector memory CD45RA+ cells. All the donors were Caucasian adults who lived in Nashville, Tennessee. The sample consisted of naive CD8+ T cells sorted from blood. The sequence was obtained from a man in his late teens or twenties in good health. The chain joins TRBV7-8 to TRBJ1-2; 10 bases line up with TRBD1. The CDR3 loop is CASSLGPGQGNYGYTF. The DNA of the CDR3 is TGTGCCAGCAGCTTGGGACCGGGACAGGGGAACTATGGCTACACCTTC.